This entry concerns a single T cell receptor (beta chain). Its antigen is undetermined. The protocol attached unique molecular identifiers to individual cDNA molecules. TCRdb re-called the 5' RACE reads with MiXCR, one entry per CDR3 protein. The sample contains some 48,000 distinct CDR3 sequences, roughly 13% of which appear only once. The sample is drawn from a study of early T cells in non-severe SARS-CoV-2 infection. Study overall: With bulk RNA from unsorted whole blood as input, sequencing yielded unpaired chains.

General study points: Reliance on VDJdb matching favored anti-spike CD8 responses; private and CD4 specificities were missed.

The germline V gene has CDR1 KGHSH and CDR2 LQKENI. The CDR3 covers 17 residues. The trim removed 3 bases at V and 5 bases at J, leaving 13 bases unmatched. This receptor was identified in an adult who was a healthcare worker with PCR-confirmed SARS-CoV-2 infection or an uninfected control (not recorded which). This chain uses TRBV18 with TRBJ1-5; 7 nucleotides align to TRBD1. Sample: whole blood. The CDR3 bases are TGTGCCAGCTCACCGGCTATAGGGGGCATCATCGATCAGCCCCAGCATTTT. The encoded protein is CASSPAIGGIIDQPQHF.